Sequencing of this TCR beta chain was carried out in a study of graft-versus-host responses after intestinal transplantation (dated by TCRdb to 2020 to 2023). With regard to the full study: The transplants that recipients received were multivisceral, liver-intestinal, or isolated intestinal. All recipients received anti-thymocyte globulin induction followed by maintenance tacrolimus and steroids for roughly 3 years. After intestinal transplantation, graft-versus-host and host-versus-graft alloreactive T cell clones were followed in the graft, circulation and bone marrow using bulk TCR-beta CDR3 sequencing. To identify alloreactive clones, pre-transplant mixed lymphocyte reaction products were sequenced and compared with unstimulated pre-transplant donor and recipient T cells. Of the approximately 25 intestinal transplant recipients enrolled in the cohort, one of whom was a retransplant, a few patients without pretransplant specimens were excluded. Donor T cell macrochimerism was defined as a peak of at least 4% donor T cells among recipient peripheral blood mononuclear cells. Instead of going to the commercial service, samples from a few later patients were sequenced in-house on an Illumina MiSeq and processed with MiXCR.

Read against the paper, the sample's time point label means: cells obtained before transplantation from donor or recipient. CD3+CD4+ and CD3+CD8+ populations were FACS-sorted from unstimulated pre-transplant donor and recipient cells taken from spleen or lymph nodes. Concerning this clone itself: Its antigen has not been determined. Nothing much larger sits one base from this clone, and base qualities are not available.

V is cut by 1 base and J by 8 bases, and the space between the germline ends is 14 bases. The germline V gene (reference sequence) sets CDR1 to SEHNR and CDR2 to FQNEAQ. From the cysteine through the phenylalanine, the CDR3 covers 14 amino acids. Only the CDR3 part of the read is kept: 42 bases, read in frame from the first base. Library method: the immunoSEQ multiplex PCR assay. In most patients, genomic DNA was isolated using the Qiagen DNeasy Blood and Tissue Kit and sent frozen to Adaptive Biotechnologies for TCR sequencing. Adaptive Biotechnologies carried out high-throughput TCR-beta CDR3 sequencing of genomic DNA for most patients. In the paper's pipeline: Adaptive's ImmunoSEQ software supplied the TCR sequencing data for more than 15 patients, while MiXCR and VDJtools were used to process a few other patients. To correct CD4 versus CD8 sorting errors, any sequence found in both subsets at a frequency ratio below 5:1 was removed. CDR3 nucleotide sequences shared between donor and recipient were removed because their origin could not be assigned. Alloreactive clones required at least 2-fold expansion over unstimulated cells and minimum CFSE-low frequency of 0.002% (template counts) or 0.001% (read counts). Clones were considered mappable if detected in sequenced pre-transplant spleen, lymph node, or MLR CFSE-low populations of the donor or recipient. The cumulative frequency of alloreactive clones was calculated as a percentage of all sequences, weighted by copy number. In its TCRdb copy, this immuneACCESS table keeps in-frame sequences only and misses some clones. Where compared with another copy, unresolved V genes explain less than half of these, and the others have no known cause. That table is the source of V, J and clone size, and D and trimming were worked out from the DNA. The sample table shows about 47,000 clones, and approximately 96% are seen once. The top ten clonotypes cover under 0.3% of the sample.

The investigation overall reported the following: High GvH to HvG T cell clonal ratios were observed in the allografts of patients with donor T cell macrochimerism. The conclusions were limited by the relatively low number and heterogeneity of the intestinal transplant patients. Early after transplant, peak levels of circulating GvH clones were found to be associated with declines in HvG clones. GvH clones were found in recipient bone marrow, and some of the GvH clones appeared earlier in ileal mucosa or blood, which is consistent with an intestinal mucosal origin.

In this chain, TRBV7-9 is recombined with TRBJ1-2; tentative D gene TRBD1, with 5 bases matching. The source material was unstimulated CD8+ T cells sorted from spleen or lymph node cells, sampled before transplant. This sequence was found in a human donor who was the organ donor for an intestinal transplant. The nucleotides are TGTGCCAGCAGCTTAGAGGCAGGCTACAGGGGCTACACCTTC. This gives the protein CASSLEAGYRGYTF.